Listed below are T cell receptor beta chains from one sample, sequenced in a study of cytomegalovirus exposure and HLA in healthy donors. The protocol was immunoSEQ multiplex PCR, while the TCRdb copy is restricted to in-frame clones and leaves out a portion. The sample has 95,000 to 150,000 clones, about 62% seen once. The sequenced material came from PBMCs. These TCRs come from a woman aged 40 to 55 in good health and CMV-seropositive. Both conserved end residues are part of each CDR3. Fields, in order: D gene, V gene, J gene, clone size, CDR3 length, CDR3 DNA, CDR3 protein. The D gene is left open where the match is weak. Where a row states a size, it is once, few, many or the class of an expanded clone; other rows omit it.

-	TRBV7-8	TRBJ2-7	-	15	TGTGCCAGCAGCCGAGGCGGGACCCCCTCTCTCGAGCAGTACTTC	CASSRGGTPSLEQYF
-	TRBV29-1	TRBJ2-5	-	12	TGCAGCGTTGAAACCGTCGGGTGGACCCAGTACTTC	CSVETVGWTQYF
TRBD2	TRBV19	TRBJ2-7	few	16	TGTGCCAGTATCGGCCCGAGTAGCGGGAGCTCCTACGAGCAGTACTTC	CASIGPSSGSSYEQYF
-	TRBV5-4	TRBJ1-3	few	16	TGTGCCAGCAGCTTAGGACTCCCAGAGTCTGGAAACACCATATATTTT	CASSLGLPESGNTIYF
-	TRBV1	TRBJ2-7	-	15	TGCACCAGCAGCACACCGGACAGGGGGCAGGACGAGCAGTACTTC	CTSSTPDRGQDEQYF
-	TRBV2	TRBJ2-7	few	15	TGTGCCAGCAGTGAAAGTGGGGGCACCCTCTACGAGCAGTACTTC	CASSESGGTLYEQYF
-	TRBV29-1	TRBJ2-5	-	13	TGCAGCGTTAGTTTAGGGGGACAAGAGACCCAGTACTTC	CSVSLGGQETQYF
-	TRBV2	TRBJ1-4	-	16	TGTGCCAGCAGTGAAGCGCGAACAGGGAGGGATGAAAAACTGTTTTTT	CASSEARTGRDEKLFF
-	TRBV5-1	TRBJ2-3	once	14	TGCGCCAGCAGCCCCGACAGAAGCACAGATACGCAGTATTTT	CASSPDRSTDTQYF
TRBD2	TRBV9	TRBJ2-7	-	15	TGTGCCAGCAGCGTAGATGACGGGAGGCCCTACGAGCAGTACTTC	CASSVDDGRPYEQYF
-	TRBV13	TRBJ2-7	-	16	TGTGCCAGCAGCTTAGTCAGGGGCCCTGGGGAGTACGAGCAGTACTTC	CASSLVRGPGEYEQYF
TRBD1	TRBV5-1	TRBJ2-5	-	14	TGCGCCAGCAGCGCTACCGACAGGGTTGAGACCCAGTACTTC	CASSATDRVETQYF
TRBD1	TRBV4-2	TRBJ1-1	few	15	TGTGCCAGCAGCCAACCTGGACAGGGGGCTTCTGAAGCTTTCTTT	CASSQPGQGASEAFF
-	TRBV19	TRBJ2-7	few	14	TGTGCCAGTAGTATAGCGGGACTTAACTACGAGCAGTACTTC	CASSIAGLNYEQYF
TRBD1	TRBV18	TRBJ2-7	once	14	TGTGCCAGCTCACCGGTGGACAGGGGCTACGAGCAGTACTTC	CASSPVDRGYEQYF
TRBD1	TRBV19	TRBJ1-1	-	15	TGTGCCAGTAGTCACGGGACAGGGTTGAACACTGAAGCTTTCTTT	CASSHGTGLNTEAFF
-	TRBV6-5	TRBJ1-2	-	14	TGTGCCAGCAGCCTCGCTTTTGGCCCCGGGGGCTACACCTTC	CASSLAFGPGGYTF
TRBD2	TRBV11-3	TRBJ2-1	-	17	TGTGCCAGCAGCTTAACCACTAGCGGGGGGCGATACAATGAGCAGTTCTTC	CASSLTTSGGRYNEQFF
TRBD1	TRBV7-8	TRBJ2-7	few	15	TGTGCCAGCAGCCCCCGACAGGGAATAGGGTACGAGCAGTACTTC	CASSPRQGIGYEQYF
TRBD2	TRBV11-3	TRBJ2-7	-	17	TGTGCCAGCAGTCCTCCGGGACTAGCGGGGAGCTCCTACGAGCAGTACTTC	CASSPPGLAGSSYEQYF
-	TRBV27	TRBJ2-7	-	12	TGTGCCAGCAGTTTCTCGACAGGAGAGCAGTACTTC	CASSFSTGEQYF
-	TRBV12-5	TRBJ2-1	-	21	TGTGCTAGTGGTTTGGTACTGGGTGGGGTCAGGGGGGCTAGCTCCTACAATGAGCAGTTCTTC	CASGLVLGGVRGASSYNEQFF
TRBD2	TRBV6-5	TRBJ2-7	-	16	TGTGCCAGCAGTTACTCGAGGGCGGGAGCGAGCTACGAGCAGTACTTC	CASSYSRAGASYEQYF
TRBD1	TRBV28	TRBJ1-2	many	15	TGTGCCAGCAGGCTAGGACAGGGGGGTACCTATGGCTACACCTTC	CASRLGQGGTYGYTF
-	TRBV6-5	TRBJ2-7	once	12	TGTGCCAGCCAAGGAGGGCCAGGGGAGCAGTACTTC	CASQGGPGEQYF
-	TRBV5-1	TRBJ2-7	-	12	TGCGCCAGCACGGCAGGGAGGAGAGAGCAGTACTTC	CASTAGRREQYF
-	TRBV28	TRBJ2-3	-	14	TGTGCCAGCAGTTTGAGTCAGGGGCCAGATACGCAGTATTTT	CASSLSQGPDTQYF
TRBD2	TRBV7-9	TRBJ2-1	-	17	TGTGCCAGCAGCTTATTTCGTACTAGCGGGAGAGTACATGAGCAGTTCTTC	CASSLFRTSGRVHEQFF
-	TRBV7-2	TRBJ2-3	-	16	TGTGCCAGCAGCTCACCTTGGGACATAGGCACAGATACGCAGTATTTT	CASSSPWDIGTDTQYF
-	TRBV19	TRBJ1-3	-	15	TGTGCCAATACGGACAGTCTGTTCTCTGGAAACACCATATATTTT	CANTDSLFSGNTIYF
-	TRBV25-1	TRBJ2-5	-	14	TGTGCCAGCAGTGATGCTCAGGCCCAAGAGACCCAGTACTTC	CASSDAQAQETQYF
TRBD1	TRBV2	TRBJ2-2	few	15	TGTGCCAGCAGCCCCGGGACAGGGAACACCGGGGAGCTGTTTTTT	CASSPGTGNTGELFF
TRBD2	TRBV13	TRBJ2-1	-	20	TGTGCCAGCAGCCCCTACACCTCACTAACACCCGGGGGGAGGTACAATGAGCAGTTCTTC	CASSPYTSLTPGGRYNEQFF
TRBD1	TRBV9	TRBJ2-2	-	14	TGTGCCAGCAGCCCCCGGGACAGGTCCGGGGAGCTGTTTTTT	CASSPRDRSGELFF
-	TRBV12-5	TRBJ1-6	few	17	TGTGCTAGTGGTTTAAGGGAGGGGAGCTCCTATAATTCACCCCTCCACTTT	CASGLREGSSYNSPLHF
-	TRBV28	TRBJ1-2	-	13	TGTGCCAGTGGATCAGGGGCTTTTTATGGCTACACCTTC	CASGSGAFYGYTF
-	TRBV27	TRBJ1-1	-	14	TGTGCCAGCACCTTTAGGGGCGGGGGGACTGAAGCTTTCTTT	CASTFRGGGTEAFF
-	TRBV6-5	TRBJ1-4	-	16	-	CASSYSVGQGSEKLVF
-	TRBV12-5	TRBJ1-1	-	12	TGTGCTAGTGGTTTAGGGGGGGCTGAAGCTTTCTTT	CASGLGGAEAFF
-	TRBV6-6	TRBJ1-2	few	14	TGTGCCAGCAGTTACGGGAGGGATGGGGGCGGCTACACCTTC	CASSYGRDGGGYTF
-	TRBV25-1	TRBJ1-6	-	11	TGTGCCAGCAGTTCTCAGGGATCCCTCCACTTT	CASSSQGSLHF
-	TRBV30	TRBJ2-5	-	12	TGTGCCTGGTGCGACAATCAAGAGACCCAGTACTTC	CAWCDNQETQYF
-	TRBV7-8	TRBJ1-2	-	17	TGTGCCAGCAGCGGTAAGGAGATGGAGATAGCTAACTATGGCTACACCTTC	CASSGKEMEIANYGYTF
-	TRBV11-2	TRBJ1-2	-	13	TGTGCCAGCTCTGACAGAAATAACTATGGCTACACCTTC	CASSDRNNYGYTF
-	TRBV5-1	TRBJ2-1	-	18	TGCGCCAGCAGCTTGGTTCCCCCTGGCCATTCAACCTACAATGAGCAGTTCTTC	CASSLVPPGHSTYNEQFF
TRBD2	TRBV7-2	TRBJ2-1	-	15	TGTGCCAGCAGCTTTATAGCGGGGGCTAACAATGAGCAGTTCTTC	CASSFIAGANNEQFF
TRBD1	TRBV20-1	TRBJ2-5	-	11	TGCAGTGCCGTACAGGGGGAGACCCAGTACTTC	CSAVQGETQYF
TRBD2	TRBV10-3	TRBJ2-5	-	13	TGTGCCATCAGTGAGTCGACTAGCAGTGAGCAGTACTTC	CAISESTSSEQYF
-	TRBV9	TRBJ1-1	-	14	TGTGCCAGCAGCGTATCCTCAACGGGAACTGAAGCTTTCTTT	CASSVSSTGTEAFF